This T cell receptor (beta chain) was recovered during a study of OX40 agonist ivuxolimab in advanced cancers. Study-wide context: Ivuxolimab was a fully human IgG2 agonistic monoclonal antibody targeting the costimulatory receptor OX40 (CD134). Of the 50 or so patients in dose escalation, some 19 had hepatocellular carcinoma, about 15 had melanoma, 9 had renal cell carcinoma and 9 had head and neck cancer. Prior anti-PD-1, anti-PD-L1 or anti-CTLA-4 therapy was permitted, and approximately 42% of dose-escalation patients had received checkpoint inhibitors. A male proportion of roughly 80% and a mean age of roughly 55 years, ranging from about 20 to 85, were recorded for the dose-escalation cohort. Peripheral TCRbeta sequencing was intended to test whether TCR sequence diversity was altered and clonal T-cell expansion was caused by ivuxolimab. The monotherapy dose-escalation portion (N of about 49 patients) of the phase I ivuxolimab trial is reported in the paper. Partial responses were achieved by three dose-escalation patients, of whom one had hepatocellular carcinoma and two had cutaneous melanoma. Intravenous ivuxolimab was administered to patients every 2 weeks at six dose levels: 0.01, 0.1, 0.3, 1.5, 3 and 10 mg/kg.

Genomic DNA was extracted from sorted cells for sequencing of the TCRbeta CDR3 region. TCRbeta CDR3 regions were sequenced using the immunoSEQ Assay. TCRdb obtained this table from immuneACCESS and retained in-frame rearrangements with V and J assigned. These tables miss some clones; where compared with another copy, unresolved V genes account for less than half of the shortfall, and the remainder is unexplained. In all, the sample holds some 57,000 clones, and about nine tenths of those were seen once. Of the sample, approximately 1.1% is held by the ten largest clones. Overall results and qualifications from the work: The antigen specificity of the clonally expanded peripheral T cells was not determined. Low levels of normalized T-cell clonal expansion were also seen in some patients who did not respond. After ivuxolimab, more expanded clones were found on average in CD8+ T cells than in CD4+ T cells. In partial responders in the 0.1-3.0 mg/kg groups, normalized peripheral clonal expansion was found to be among the lowest, especially among CD8+ T cells. At doses from 0.1 to 3.0 mg/kg, clonal expansion was seen in both CD4+ and CD8+ blood T cells between baseline and week 6.

The trial excluded patients who had a history of autoimmune disease or who were on systemic immunosuppression. In every dose cohort, peripheral blood was drawn for TCR sequencing at baseline, cycle 4 day 1, and cycle 7 day 1. Samples came from an open-label, multicenter, first-in-human phase I dose-escalation trial of ivuxolimab. Adults with locally advanced or metastatic head and neck squamous cell, hepatocellular, melanoma or renal cell carcinoma were enrolled in the trial. Before TCR sequencing, CD4+ and CD8+ T cells were separately sorted from peripheral blood. Notes on this clone: Its antigen has not been determined. No per-base quality is available; no much larger clone lies one base away.

The sequenced sample was CD4+ or CD8+ T cells sorted from blood, obtained in a trial of the OX40 agonist ivuxolimab. This clonotype originated in an adult with an advanced solid tumor such as melanoma, head and neck, liver or kidney cancer.

This receptor carries the CDR3 CASSQRTGAGTEAFF. The base sequence is TGTGCCAGCAGTCAAAGGACAGGGGCGGGCACTGAAGCTTTCTTT. The chain is made from TRBV27 and TRBJ1-1; 9 bases in the middle match TRBD1. Trimming takes 5 bases off V and 4 bases off J; junction bases not matched to a gene: 8. The CDR3 holds 15 amino acids from the cysteine to the phenylalanine. Only the CDR3 DNA is retained, 45 bases long and in frame from the first base. Reading the germline V gene (reference sequence) gives CDR1 MNHEY and CDR2 SMNVEV.